These 14 T cell receptor beta chains were all obtained from the same sample, sequenced in a study of cytomegalovirus exposure and HLA in healthy donors. Amplification used 60 Vbeta primers and 13 Jbeta primers. Sequencing used immunoSEQ multiplex PCR; TCRdb keeps in-frame clones, though not all of them. Its listing shows approximately 80,000 clones. Source material: PBMCs. These receptors all come from a man aged 18 to 30 in good health and CMV-seropositive.

The chain joins TRBV11-2 to TRBJ2-5; D perhaps matches TRBD1 (6 bases). The germline CDR1 and CDR2 sequences are SGHAT and FQNNGV. Between the trimmed V and J ends, which lost 4 bases and 5 bases, there was a span of 11 bases. The CDR3 contains 13 residues. This chain's CDR3 is CASSWMGAETQYF. In DNA form, the CDR3 reads TGTGCCAGCAGCTGGATGGGGGCGGAGACCCAGTACTTC.

CDR3 sequence (DNA): TGCGCCAGCAGCCCATGGACAGGGTCGGATACGCAGTATTTT. Amino acids: CASSPWTGSDTQYF. The rearrangement links TRBV5-1 to TRBJ2-3; 8 positions match TRBD1. There are 14 residues in the CDR3. Losses at the gene ends were 4 bases for V and 6 bases for J; bases not matched to a gene: 7. Germline lookup yields CDR1 SGHRS and CDR2 YFSETQ.

The chain uses TRBV14 and TRBJ2-7, with D possibly matching TRBD2 (6 bases). CDR1 is SGHDN and CDR2 is FVKESK in the germline V gene. The V end was cut by 1 base, the J end by 0 bases, with 10 bases between. The CDR3 is made up of 15 amino acids. CDR3 nucleotide sequence: TGTGCCAGCAGCCAAGTCGGAGCGGGCTCCTACGAGCAGTACTTC. This codes for CASSQVGAGSYEQYF.

V and J are TRBV10-2 and TRBJ2-6; D may be TRBD1 (5 bases). CDR3 length: 17 residues. CDR1 and CDR2 (germline): WSHSY, SAAADI. The ends were cut back, 3 bases at V and 0 bases at J, with 12 bases in the middle. The CDR3 spells CASSDFRVISGANVLTF. DNA for the CDR3: TGCGCCAGCAGTGATTTCAGGGTTATCTCTGGGGCCAACGTCCTGACTTTC.

This chain joins TRBV19 and TRBJ2-7, with 7 positions matching TRBD1. J was trimmed by 1 base and V by 3 bases; bases with no gene match: 3. This CDR3 has 14 residues. Germline CDR1 is LNHDA and CDR2 is SQIVND (reference sequence). CDR3 coding DNA: TGTGCCAGTAGTATCAGGACAGGATCCTACGAGCAGTACTTC. Amino acids: CASSIRTGSYEQYF.

The rearrangement joins TRBV29-1 to TRBJ2-5; a possible D gene is TRBD2 (6 bases). Germline lookup yields CDR1 SQVTM and CDR2 ANQGSEA. The CDR3 covers 13 residues. The V and J ends lost 4 bases and 5 bases respectively, with 14 bases between them. The CDR3 loop is CSVGIAARETQYF. The CDR3 region has the DNA TGCAGCGTTGGAATAGCGGCAAGGGAGACCCAGTACTTC. The full variable domain, in which reference TRBV29-1 and TRBJ2-5 provide the parts outside the CDR3, is SAVISQKPSRDICQRGTSLTIQCQVDSQVTMMFWYRQQPGQSLTLIATANQGSEATYESGFVIDKFPISRPNLTFSTLTVSNMSPEDSSIYLCSVGIAARETQYFGPGTRLLVL.

This rearrangement joins TRBV5-6 to TRBJ2-4, with a weak D call TRBD1 (5 bases). CDR1 and CDR2 (germline): SGHDT, YYEEEE. The V and J ends lost 0 bases and 0 bases respectively, with 7 bases between them. The CDR3 length is 15 residues. CDR3 in amino acids: CASSLEGVAKNIQYF. In nucleotides, the CDR3 is TGTGCCAGCAGCTTGGAAGGGGTAGCCAAAAACATTCAGTACTTC.

This rearrangement joins TRBV12-5 to TRBJ2-1; 7 bases are a match to TRBD1. With 0 bases clipped from V and 8 bases from J, the junction kept 25 bases outside the gene matches. The CDR3 consists of 21 residues. Germline lookup yields CDR1 LGHNT and CDR2 FRNRAP. The CDR3 loop is CASGLVLKDRSHPLGVHEQFF. Written as DNA, the CDR3 is TGTGCTAGTGGTTTGGTACTGAAGGACAGGAGCCATCCCCTAGGGGTCCATGAGCAGTTCTTC.

The chain couples TRBV2 to TRBJ2-3; 11 nucleotides agree with TRBD1. V was clipped by 4 bases and J by 4 bases; unmatched bases: 4. The CDR3 runs to 15 residues. CDR1 and CDR2 from the germline V gene are SNHLY and FYNNEI. The CDR3 spells CASSVQGQGADTQYF. CDR3 sequence (DNA): TGTGCCAGCAGTGTGCAGGGACAGGGGGCAGATACGCAGTATTTT.

The chain employs TRBV19 and TRBJ1-5, with 9 bases matching TRBD1. Germline CDR1 and CDR2: LNHDA and SQIVND (reference sequence). V shed 5 bases, J shed 6 bases, and the junction held 8 bases outside the gene matches. The CDR3 covers 15 residues. In DNA form, the CDR3 reads TGTGCCAGTAGTTTCGCCAACAGGGGGCCTCAGCCCCAGCATTTT. This encodes CASSFANRGPQPQHF.

The CDR3 region is CASSLRAGDQPQHF. DNA for the CDR3: TGCGCCAGCAGCTTAAGGGCAGGGGATCAGCCCCAGCATTTT. V and J are TRBV5-1 and TRBJ1-5; the D gene is possibly TRBD1 (6 bases). CDR3 length equals 14 residues. From germline, CDR1 is SGHRS and CDR2 YFSETQ. Trimming took 2 bases from V and 5 from J, leaving 11 bases between them.

Regarding this clone: Other DNA sequences in this sample translate to the same CDR3. The V and J genes are TRBV5-1 and TRBJ2-1, with D perhaps TRBD2 (6 bases). Germline V gene data show CDR1 as SGHRS and CDR2 as YFSETQ. The CDR3 has 16 amino acids. V was pared by 4 bases and J by 4 bases, with 18 bases between. As DNA, the CDR3 is TGCGCCAGCAGCCGCTTTGGGAGGCCCGGATACAATGAGCAGTTCTTC. Amino acids: CASSRFGRPGYNEQFF.

The chain recombines TRBV29-1 with TRBJ2-7; TRBD1 matches at 8 bases. The trim removed 4 bases at V and 0 bases at J, leaving 2 bases unmatched. The CDR3 is 13 residues long. Germline V gene data show CDR1 as SQVTM and CDR2 as ANQGSEA. The CDR3 reads CSVGTGNSYEQYF. CDR3 DNA: TGCAGCGTTGGGACAGGGAACTCCTACGAGCAGTACTTC.

The chain joins TRBV19 to TRBJ1-1, with TRBD1 identical over 7 bases. The V gene end was trimmed by 8 bases and the J gene end by 5 bases; junction bases not matched to a gene: 11. The CDR3 runs 14 residues. The V gene's germline CDR1 is LNHDA and CDR2 SQIVND (reference sequence). The CDR3 reads CASGIRQGETEAFF. DNA of the CDR3: TGTGCCAGTGGGATACGACAGGGTGAGACTGAAGCTTTCTTT. The full variable domain, its missing parts supplied by reference TRBV19 and TRBJ1-1, is DGGITQSPKYLFRKEGQNVTLSCEQNLNHDAMYWYRQDPGQGLRLIYYSQIVNDFQKGDIAEGYSVSREKKESFPLTVTSAQKNPTAFYLCASGIRQGETEAFFGQGTRLTVV.